The entry below gives a single TCR beta chain sequence along with its context. Sequencing targeted expressed TCRB transcripts, as all isolated RNA had been reverse transcribed. Measured with immunoSEQ multiplex PCR; TCRdb has only the in-frame clones, and not every one. The repertoire consists of 450,000 to 600,000 clones, with about 29% occurring once and the leading ten covering 0.06% to 0.07%. The data originate from a study of beta chain features in type 1 diabetes. There are 13 residues in the CDR3. Germline V CDR1 and CDR2: GTSNPN, SVGIG (reference sequence). Deletions cut 0 bases from V and 5 bases from J, with 7 bases between.

The sample was naive CD4+ T cells from blood. This TCR derives from a man aged 18 to 30 in good health. This sequence joins TRBV30 and TRBJ2-2; the D is unclear. The CDR3 sequence is CAWSVAGTGELFF. The CDR3 DNA is TGTGCCTGGAGTGTCGCCGGTACCGGGGAGCTGTTTTTT.